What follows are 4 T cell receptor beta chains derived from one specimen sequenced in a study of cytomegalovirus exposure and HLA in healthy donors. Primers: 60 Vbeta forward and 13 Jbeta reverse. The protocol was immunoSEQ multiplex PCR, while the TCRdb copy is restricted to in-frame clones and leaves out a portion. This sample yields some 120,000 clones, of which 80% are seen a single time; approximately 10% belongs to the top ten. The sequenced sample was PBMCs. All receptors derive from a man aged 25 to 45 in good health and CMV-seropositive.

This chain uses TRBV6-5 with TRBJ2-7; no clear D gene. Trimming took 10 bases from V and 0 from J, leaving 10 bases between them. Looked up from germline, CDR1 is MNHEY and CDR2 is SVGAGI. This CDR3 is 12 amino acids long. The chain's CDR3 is CAILPGSYEQYF. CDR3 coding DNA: TGTGCCATCCTACCGGGCTCCTACGAGCAGTACTTC.

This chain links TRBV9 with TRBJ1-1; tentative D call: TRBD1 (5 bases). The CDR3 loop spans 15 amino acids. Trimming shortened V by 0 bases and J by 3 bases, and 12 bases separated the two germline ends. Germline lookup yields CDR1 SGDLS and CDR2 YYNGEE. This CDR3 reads CASSVDGGTDTEAFF. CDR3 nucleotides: TGTGCCAGCAGCGTAGATGGAGGGACGGACACTGAAGCTTTCTTT.

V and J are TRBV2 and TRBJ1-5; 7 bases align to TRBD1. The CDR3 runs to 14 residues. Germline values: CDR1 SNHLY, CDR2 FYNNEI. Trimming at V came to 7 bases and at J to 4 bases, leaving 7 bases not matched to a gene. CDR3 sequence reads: CASIDRVGNQPQHF. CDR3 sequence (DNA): TGTGCCAGCATTGACAGGGTTGGAAATCAGCCCCAGCATTTT. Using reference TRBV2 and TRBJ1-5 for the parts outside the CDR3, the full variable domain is EPEVTQTPSHQVTQMGQEVILRCVPISNHLYFYWYRQILGQKVEFLVSFYNNEISEKSEIFDDQFSVERPDGSNFTLKIRSTKLEDSAMYFCASIDRVGNQPQHFGDGTRLSIL.

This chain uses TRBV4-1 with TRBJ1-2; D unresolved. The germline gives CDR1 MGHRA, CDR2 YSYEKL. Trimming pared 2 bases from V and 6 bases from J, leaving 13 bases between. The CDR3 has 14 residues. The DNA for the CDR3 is TGCGCCAGCAGCCAATCGGGGATGGGAGATGGCTACACCTTC. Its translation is CASSQSGMGDGYTF.